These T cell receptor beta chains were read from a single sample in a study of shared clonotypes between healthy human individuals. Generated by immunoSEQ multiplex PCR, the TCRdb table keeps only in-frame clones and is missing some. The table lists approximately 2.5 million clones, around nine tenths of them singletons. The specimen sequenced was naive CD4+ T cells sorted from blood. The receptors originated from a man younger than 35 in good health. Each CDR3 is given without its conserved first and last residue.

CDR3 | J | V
AWSVLSAEKLF | TRBJ1-4 | TRBV30
ASSVEGTGTHEQY | TRBJ2-7 | TRBV9
ASSLGQGGGNSPLH | TRBJ1-6 | TRBV6-6
ASSTKNPGLNYEQY | TRBJ2-7 | TRBV7-3
ASSTPGQNGYT | TRBJ1-2 | TRBV7-9
ASSFRDRAPYEQY | TRBJ2-7 | TRBV28
ASYSGTLNTGELF | TRBJ2-2 | TRBV6-1
ASSVPGAYQPQH | TRBJ1-5 | TRBV7-2
ASSSRDRGRTLH | TRBJ1-6 | TRBV6-5
ASSLEQGYT | TRBJ1-2 | TRBV5-1
ASSLEGPTEAF | TRBJ1-1 | TRBV5-1
ASKPGGSTDTQY | TRBJ2-3 | TRBV9
ASSSTGGPYNEQF | TRBJ2-1 | TRBV6-5
ASSLSGGKTDNEQF | TRBJ2-1 | TRBV7-9
ATSREAGSNTGELF | TRBJ2-2 | TRBV15
ASSPGQGDGEKLF | TRBJ1-4 | TRBV7-9
ASSAETGVAF | TRBJ1-1 | TRBV7-2
ASSFTTSVSEQF | TRBJ2-1 | TRBV5-4
ASSSRLAGAPGYEQY | TRBJ2-7 | TRBV7-9
ASSLGTSGKSMTDTQY | TRBJ2-3 | TRBV4-2
ATGRTYSYNSPLH | TRBJ1-6 | TRBV6-5
ASRAKGGPGETQY | TRBJ2-5 | TRBV6-5
SFDGPRGYT | TRBJ1-2 | TRBV29-1
ASSPPGRSANTIY | TRBJ1-3 | TRBV18
ASSLGGTHSNQPQH | TRBJ1-5 | TRBV6-5
ASSMLGGHQPQH | TRBJ1-5 | TRBV19
SVGKGEGTEAF | TRBJ1-1 | TRBV29-1
ASSPPSSSYEQY | TRBJ2-7 | TRBV18
ASSTGLANTGELF | TRBJ2-2 | TRBV7-2